The entry below describes one TCR beta chain. Its antigen is not known. The record originates from a study of T-cell memory formation after mild COVID-19. Study results and caveats: Confirmation was lacking for SARS-CoV-2 specificity of second-wave clones that peaked on day 37. Among clones contracting day 15 to 85, CD4/CD8 was balanced, whereas later expanders leaned CD4+.

Trimming cost V 6 bases and J 3 bases, with 11 bases left between them. The germline V gene has CDR1 MNHNY and CDR2 SVGAGI (reference sequence). The CDR3 spans 13 residues. TCRdb ran MiXCR on the 5' RACE reads and lists one entry per CDR3 protein. The sample holds roughly 120,000 distinct CDR3 sequences; roughly 15% are singletons and the top ten take about 15%. The sequenced sample consisted of PBMCs or a T cell subset sorted from them (not recorded which). The chain employs TRBV6-6 and TRBJ1-1, with unresolved D. This TCR came from an adult woman who had mild COVID-19 (a few samples of this study predate the infection). Cell type and time point are not known. The CDR3 nucleotides read TGTGCCAGCAGCGCAGGCGATTACACTGAAGCTTTCTTT. The encoded protein is CASSAGDYTEAFF.